The clone carrying this T cell receptor (beta chain) was found a few times. These data originate in a study of blood T cell repertoires in COVID-19. Study at large: The samples span acute and convalescent COVID-19 from the United States, Italy and Spain. PBMCs, B-cell-depleted T cells, or T cells provided the cDNA or gDNA that made up the material.

A Seattle source enrolled patients during active infection and followed them longitudinally. The CDR3 spans 14 residues. V was pared by 7 bases and J by 0 bases, with 4 bases of the junction left unmatched. Looked up from germline, CDR1 is LNHDA and CDR2 is SQIVND (reference sequence). Original processing notes: The assay estimated nucleated cells by amplifying reference gene primers. Method: immunoSEQ multiplex PCR; TCRdb's copy keeps in-frame clones and lacks some. V and J calls and clone size come straight from that table; D and trimming were deduced from the DNA. In the table there are about 500,000 clones, 85% to 90% of which are singletons.

This rearrangement joins TRBV19 to TRBJ2-3; 7 nucleotides align to TRBD1. Sequencing was performed on peripheral blood. The receptor was derived from a woman aged 50 to 65 with COVID-19, enrolled during active disease. The CDR3 DNA reads as TGTGCCAGTACGCGAGGGGGCAGCACAGATACGCAGTATTTT. Its translation is CASTRGGSTDTQYF. Looking up the rest from reference TRBV19 and TRBJ2-3 gives the full variable domain: DGGITQSPKYLFRKEGQNVTLSCEQNLNHDAMYWYRQDPGQGLRLIYYSQIVNDFQKGDIAEGYSVSREKKESFPLTVTSAQKNPTAFYLCASTRGGSTDTQYFGPGTRLTVL.